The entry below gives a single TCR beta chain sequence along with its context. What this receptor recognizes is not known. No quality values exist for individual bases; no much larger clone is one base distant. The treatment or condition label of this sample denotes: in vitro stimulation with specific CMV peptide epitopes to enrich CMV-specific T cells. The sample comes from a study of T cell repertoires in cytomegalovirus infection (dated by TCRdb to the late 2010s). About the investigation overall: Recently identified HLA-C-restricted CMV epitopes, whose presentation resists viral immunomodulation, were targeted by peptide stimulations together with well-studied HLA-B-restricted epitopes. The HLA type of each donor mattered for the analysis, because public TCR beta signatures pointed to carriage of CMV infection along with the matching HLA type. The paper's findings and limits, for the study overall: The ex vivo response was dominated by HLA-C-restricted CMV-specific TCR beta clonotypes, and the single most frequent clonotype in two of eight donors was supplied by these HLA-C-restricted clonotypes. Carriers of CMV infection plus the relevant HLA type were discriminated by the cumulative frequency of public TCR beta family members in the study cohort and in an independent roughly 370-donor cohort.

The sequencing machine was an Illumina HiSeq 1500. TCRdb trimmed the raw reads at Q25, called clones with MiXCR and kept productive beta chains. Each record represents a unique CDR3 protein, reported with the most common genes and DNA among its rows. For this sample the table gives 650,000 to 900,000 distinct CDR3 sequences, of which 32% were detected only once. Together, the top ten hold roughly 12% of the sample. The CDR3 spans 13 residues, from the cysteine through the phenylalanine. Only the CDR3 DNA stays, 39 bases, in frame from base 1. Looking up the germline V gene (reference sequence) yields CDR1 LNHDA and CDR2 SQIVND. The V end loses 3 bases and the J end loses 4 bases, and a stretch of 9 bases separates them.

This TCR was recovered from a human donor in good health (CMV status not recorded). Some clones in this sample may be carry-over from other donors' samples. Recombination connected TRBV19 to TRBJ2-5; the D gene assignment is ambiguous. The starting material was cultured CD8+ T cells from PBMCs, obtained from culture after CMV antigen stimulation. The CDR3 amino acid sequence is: CASSIHYRETQYF. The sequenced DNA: TGTGCCAGTAGTATCCACTATCGAGAGACCCAGTACTTC.